A single sample is the source of the 18 T cell receptor beta chains below, sequenced in a study of sequential checkpoint blockade in melanoma (dated by TCRdb to about 2019). What this sample's treatment or condition label stands for: randomized to nivolumab then ipilimumab (arm A) or the reverse (arm B). Receptor libraries were prepared by the immunoSEQ multiplex PCR assay. TCRdb mirrors the immuneACCESS table, restricted to in-frame sequences. Some clones are absent from its copies; in checked studies, under half trace to an unresolved V gene, and the reason for the others is unknown. This sample lists fewer than 2,000 clones; 15% to 20% were detected once. The ten most abundant clones make up less than 25% of the sample. The sequences come from tumor tissue (inferred from file names), collected from a patient given nivolumab and ipilimumab in sequence. All receptors derive from a human donor with melanoma.

In its sample, this clone was seen a few times. The chain joins TRBV18 to TRBJ2-7, with 14 bases lining up with TRBD2. CDR3 length: 18 residues. Germline assignment: CDR1 KGHSH and CDR2 LQKENI. V shed 0 bases, J shed 7 bases, and the junction held 11 bases outside the gene matches. Written as DNA, the CDR3 is TGTGCCAGCTCACCACCGGGACTAGCGGGGGCCCAGAGGTGGGAGCAGTACTTC. Its translation is CASSPPGLAGAQRWEQYF.

This clone is medium-sized in the sample. The CDR3 bases are TGTGCCAGCAGCTATCCCGAAGCGGGAGGGCTTAAGACCGGGGAGCTGTTTTTT. It yields the protein CASSYPEAGGLKTGELFF. The chain links TRBV11-3 to TRBJ2-2, with 10 bases lining up with TRBD2. The germline gives CDR1 SGHNT, CDR2 YENEEA. V shed 4 bases and J 5 bases; nucleotides not matched to a gene: 13. This CDR3 contains 18 residues.

This clone is labeled large (0.1 to 1%). V is TRBV11-3 and J is TRBJ2-5; TRBD2 agrees at 9 bases. The germline gives CDR1 SGHNT, CDR2 YENEEA. J lost 3 bases, V lost 5 bases, and 10 bases had no gene match. The CDR3 has 16 residues. The CDR3 here is CASSQATSGWEETQYF. CDR3 coding DNA: TGTGCCAGCAGCCAGGCAACTAGCGGGTGGGAAGAGACCCAGTACTTC.

This clone was observed a handful of times. Here the CDR3 DNA reads TGTGCCAGCAGCCGGACTAGAGGAATCACAGATACGCAGTATTTT. Translated: CASSRTRGITDTQYF. The chain recombines TRBV6-8 with TRBJ2-3, with TRBD2 identical over 7 bases. This CDR3 contains 15 residues. V lost 6 bases and J lost 2; bases outside the gene matches: 8. CDR1 and CDR2 (germline): MNHGY, SAAAGT.

The chain uses TRBV28 and TRBJ2-2, with 8 bases lining up with TRBD1. Germline V gives CDR1 MDHEN, CDR2 SYDVKM. Trimming at V came to 2 bases and at J to 1 base, leaving 12 bases not matched to a gene. This CDR3 region has 19 residues. This CDR3 is CASSLNGQGRHVNTGELFF. The CDR3, as DNA: TGTGCCAGCAGTTTAAACGGACAGGGACGACACGTGAACACCGGGGAGCTGTTTTTT.

The table lists this clone with a count of one. The rearrangement uses TRBV29-1 and TRBJ2-3, with 7 bases that match TRBD1. The CDR3 has 15 residues. J lost 0 bases, V lost 6 bases, and 9 bases had no gene match. Germline-derived CDR1 and CDR2 are SQVTM and ANQGSEA. In DNA, the CDR3 is TGCAGCGTAAAAGACAGGGCACAAAGCACAGATACGCAGTATTTT. As protein: CSVKDRAQSTDTQYF.

The genes are TRBV19 and TRBJ2-7; 8 positions match TRBD2. Germline lookup yields CDR1 LNHDA and CDR2 SQIVND (reference sequence). The CDR3 has 14 residues. V lost 5 bases and J lost 5; bases outside the gene matches: 8. The CDR3 region is CASSPGTRSHEQYF. The CDR3 DNA reads as TGTGCCAGTAGTCCAGGGACTAGAAGCCACGAGCAGTACTTC.

This clone was seen a handful of times. The chain couples TRBV6-1 to TRBJ2-1; 7 bases are shared with TRBD2. Germline V gene data show CDR1 as MNHNS and CDR2 as SASEGT. The CDR3 length is 14 residues. The junction had 5 bases not matched to a gene; V was cut back by 0 bases and J by 9 bases. For the CDR3, the DNA is TGTGCCAGCAGTGAAGCGGTGGGAGGGGTTGAGCAGTTCTTC. Translated: CASSEAVGGVEQFF.

This clone was detected only a few times. The rearrangement uses TRBV6-8 and TRBJ2-2; 7 bases map to TRBD2. The CDR3 contains 14 residues. V lost 3 bases to trimming and J lost 5 bases; unmatched junction nucleotides: 3. The germline CDR1 and CDR2 sequences are MNHGY and SAAAGT. The CDR3 sequence is CASSYWTRTGELFF. The CDR3 DNA is TGTGCCAGCAGTTATTGGACTAGGACCGGGGAGCTGTTTTTT.

V gene TRBV18 combines with J gene TRBJ2-1; a possible D gene is TRBD2 (6 bases). Germline V CDR1 and CDR2: KGHSH, LQKENI. This CDR3 comprises 14 residues. The V end was cut by 6 bases, the J end by 10 bases, with 19 bases between. CDR3 sequence reads: CASSRTGVVREQFF. DNA for the CDR3: TGTGCCAGCTCGCGGACGGGAGTTGTACGAGAGCAGTTCTTC.

This clone was recorded a few times. The chain is built from TRBV5-1 and TRBJ2-3; the match to TRBD2 covers 10 bases. The V gene end was trimmed by 4 bases and the J gene end by 5 bases; junction bases not matched to a gene: 7. The length of the CDR3 is 15 residues. From germline, CDR1 is SGHRS and CDR2 YFSETQ. CDR3 DNA: TGCGCCAGCAGCATCCAGCGGGGGGGCGGAGATACGCAGTATTTT. Translation: CASSIQRGGGDTQYF. Looking up the rest from reference TRBV5-1 and TRBJ2-3 gives the full variable domain: KAGVTQTPRYLIKTRGQQVTLSCSPISGHRSVSWYQQTPGQGLQFLFEYFSETQRNKGNFPGRFSGRQFSNSRSEMNVSTLELGDSALYLCASSIQRGGGDTQYFGPGTRLTVL.

The DNA for the CDR3 is TGTGCCAGCAGTTACGCTGGGACAGTCTACAATGAGCAGTTCTTC. This encodes CASSYAGTVYNEQFF. The genes are TRBV6-8 and TRBJ2-1; TRBD1 agrees at 7 bases. With V trimmed by 2 bases and J by 3 bases, 4 bases remained unmatched. This CDR3 contains 15 residues. The germline CDR1 and CDR2 sequences are MNHGY and SAAAGT.

J is TRBJ1-5 and V is TRBV9, with D uncertain. This CDR3 region has 12 residues. In germline, CDR1 is SGDLS, CDR2 YYNGEE. V gave up 5 bases and J gave up 5 bases, with 8 bases separating them. The DNA of the CDR3 is TGTGCCAGCAGTGATCTGTATCAGCCCCAGCATTTT. Translating it yields CASSDLYQPQHF.

This clone is termed large. The junction differs from germline at one of its ends, possibly a read error. The chain recombines TRBV6-8 with TRBJ1-1, with TRBD1 identical over 12 bases. Germline V gene lookup returns CDR1 MNHGY and CDR2 SAAAGT. The CDR3 consists of 17 residues. The CDR3 DNA reads TGTGCCATCAGTGCTAGAGGGACAGGGGGCATAAACACTGAAGCTTTCTTT. This encodes CAISARGTGGINTEAFF.

The chain couples TRBV9 to TRBJ2-5; no reliable D call. CDR1 is SGDLS, CDR2 YYNGEE, per germline. V was clipped by 4 bases and J by 5 bases, with 9 bases between them. The length of the CDR3 is 12 residues. The CDR3 region is CASSLGQETQYF. The CDR3 DNA sequence: TGTGCCAGCAGCTTAGGTCAGGAGACCCAGTACTTC.

This sequence joins TRBV6-8 and TRBJ1-5; no firm D call. V dropped 2 bases and J dropped 2 bases, with 13 bases sitting between them. Germline CDR1 MNHGY, CDR2 SAAAGT. The CDR3 contains 16 residues. CDR3: CASSYTPNSGNQPQHF. The DNA of the CDR3 is TGTGCCAGCAGTTACACCCCCAACAGCGGCAATCAGCCCCAGCATTTT.

This clone has a handful of counts. The V gene is TRBV9, the J gene TRBJ2-3; no definite D call. This CDR3 has 15 residues. CDR1 SGDLS and CDR2 YYNGEE come from the germline V gene. V lost 0 bases and J lost 2, with 10 bases in between. DNA for the CDR3: TGTGCCAGCAGCGTAGTAATGGGCAACACAGATACGCAGTATTTT. Its translation is CASSVVMGNTDTQYF.

The chain combines TRBV25-1 with TRBJ1-1, with D unresolved. The CDR3 sequence is 12 residues long. V lost 6 bases and J lost 4, with 9 bases in between. Looked up from germline, CDR1 is MGHDK and CDR2 is SYGVNS. The CDR3 loop is CASRVGSTEAFF. CDR3 DNA sequence: TGTGCCAGCAGGGTGGGTAGCACTGAAGCTTTCTTT.